One sample yielded the 8 T cell receptor beta chains listed below, sequenced in a study of shared clonotypes between healthy human individuals. The repertoire was sequenced with immunoSEQ multiplex PCR; TCRdb's copy has only in-frame clones and lacks some. The table includes about 2.3 million clones, 93% detected once. Input material: naive CD4+ T cells from PBMCs. The subset is: CD45RA+ positively selected. The source of these receptors is a young man in good health. Some clones in this sample may be carry-over from other donors' samples.

The chain is built from TRBV5-4 and TRBJ1-2; the match to TRBD1 covers 7 bases. This CDR3 comprises 12 residues. Per germline, CDR1 SGHNT and CDR2 YYREEE (reference sequence). V dropped 7 bases and J dropped 1; count of bases not matched to a gene: 1. CDR3: CASGTVNYGYTF. CDR3 sequence (DNA): TGTGCCAGCGGGACAGTTAACTATGGCTACACCTTC.

This clone is a singleton in its sample. This chain joins TRBV5-1 and TRBJ1-4; D not certain. The CDR3 consists of 14 residues. Trimming removed 4 bases at V and 0 bases at J, with 7 bases between. In germline, CDR1 is SGHRS, CDR2 YFSETQ. The DNA of the CDR3 is TGCGCCAGCAGCATAGAAACAACTAATGAAAAACTGTTTTTT. Translated: CASSIETTNEKLFF.

The rearrangement uses TRBV7-8 and TRBJ2-1, with 11 bases matching TRBD2. The CDR3 extends over 15 amino acids. Losses at the gene ends were 1 base for V and 9 bases for J; bases not matched to a gene: 5. From germline, CDR1 is SGHVS and CDR2 FQNEAQ. Here the CDR3 reads CASSLGSGRDPEQFF. CDR3 in DNA: TGTGCCAGCAGCTTAGGTAGCGGGAGGGATCCTGAGCAGTTCTTC. Complete variable domain (other parts from reference TRBV7-8 and TRBJ2-1): GAGVSQSPRYKVAKRGQDVALRCDPISGHVSLFWYQQALGQGPEFLTYFQNEAQLDKSGLPSDRFFAERPEGSVSTLKIQRTQQEDSAVYLCASSLGSGRDPEQFFGPGTRLTVL.

The chain links TRBV4-2 to TRBJ1-1; 7 bases fit TRBD1. The CDR3 is made up of 15 amino acids. Germline CDR1 and CDR2: LGHNA and YNFKEQ. After removal of 0 bases from V and 3 bases from J, the junction contained 4 bases not matched to a gene. DNA of the CDR3: TGTGCCAGCAGCCAAGAGACAGGGCTGGACACTGAAGCTTTCTTT. Translated, it gives CASSQETGLDTEAFF.

Notes on this clone: Distinct nucleotide sequences in the sample also encode this CDR3. The chain combines TRBV27 with TRBJ2-7; 10 bases are shared with TRBD2. The junction had 5 bases not matched to a gene; V was cut back by 3 bases and J by 3 bases. The CDR3 totals 15 residues. The germline V gene encodes CDR1 MNHEY and CDR2 SMNVEV (reference sequence). CDR3 DNA: TGTGCCAGCAGTTTGCGTCTAGCGGGAGTCTACGAGCAGTACTTC. Its protein is CASSLRLAGVYEQYF.

The chain has TRBV19 and TRBJ1-4; 8 bases agree with TRBD1. J gave up 5 bases and V 3 bases, and 2 bases lay outside the gene matches. The germline CDR1 and CDR2 sequences are LNHDA and SQIVND (reference sequence). CDR3 size: 14 residues. The CDR3 region is CASSMQGANEKLFF. The CDR3 nucleotides read TGTGCCAGTAGTATGCAGGGGGCAAATGAAAAACTGTTTTTT.

With respect to this clone: This sample includes further DNA sequences coding for the same CDR3. V usage is TRBV29-1 and J usage is TRBJ2-7; D might be TRBD2 (5 bases). Trimming took 7 bases from V and 1 from J, leaving 11 bases between them. The CDR3 length is 12 residues. The germline gives CDR1 SQVTM, CDR2 ANQGSEA. The CDR3 spells CSAVRGSYEQYF. CDR3 bases: TGCAGCGCTGTCCGGGGTTCCTACGAGCAGTACTTC.

This chain uses TRBV5-1 with TRBJ1-2; D may be TRBD1 (5 bases). Trimming cost V 3 bases and J 5 bases, with 14 bases left between them. Germline V lookup: CDR1 SGHRS, CDR2 YFSETQ. The CDR3 spans 14 residues. CDR3 sequence (DNA): TGCGCCAGCAGCTCCACAGGAGAAACTTATGGCTACACCTTC. Protein sequence: CASSSTGETYGYTF.